This is a list of T cell receptor beta chains from one sample in a study of siplizumab effects on memory and regulatory T cells. Here immunoSEQ multiplex PCR was the method, and the copy in TCRdb shows in-frame clones only, minus some. There are tens of thousands of clones in the sample; under 95% occur only once, and 5.5% to 7.5% lies in the top ten. Sequenced input: CD8+ T cells sorted from blood. These receptors were collected from a human donor in good health. Both conserved end residues are part of each CDR3. The D gene is left open where the match is weak.

J	D	length	V	CDR3	DNA
TRBJ2-7	TRBD1	14	TRBV13	CASSSRDRGLEQYF	TGTGCCAGCAGCTCCCGGGACAGGGGCCTCGAGCAGTACTTC
TRBJ2-1	TRBD2	15	TRBV6-5	CASSPFSGSYDEQFF	TGTGCCAGCAGTCCCTTCAGCGGGAGTTACGATGAGCAGTTCTTC
TRBJ1-1	.	15	TRBV27	CASSLSIKGSTEAFF	TGTGCCAGCAGTTTATCGATAAAAGGATCCACTGAAGCTTTCTTT
TRBJ2-1	TRBD2	19	TRBV11-2	CASSLDLTGGGRGYNEQFF	TGTGCCAGCAGCTTAGATCTAACCGGGGGCGGGAGGGGATACAATGAGCAGTTCTTC
TRBJ2-5	TRBD1	18	TRBV7-2	CASSVPGTGGASVVTQYF	TGTGCCAGCAGCGTACCCGGGACAGGGGGCGCATCGGTGGTGACCCAGTACTTC
TRBJ2-5	.	11	TRBV6-5	CASHFQETQYF	TGTGCCAGTCATTTCCAAGAGACCCAGTACTTC
TRBJ2-7	.	13	TRBV29-1	CSVSPSDSYEQYF	TGCAGCGTTTCACCTAGCGACTCCTACGAGCAGTACTTC
TRBJ2-1	.	14	TRBV5-1	CASTRLVSADEQFF	TGCGCCAGCACCCGGTTGGTTAGCGCGGATGAGCAGTTCTTC
TRBJ1-1	.	12	TRBV5-1	CAVRDGNTEAFF	TGCGCCGTCCGGGACGGGAACACTGAAGCTTTCTTT
TRBJ1-4	.	13	TRBV7-9	CASSLAGGEKLFF	TGTGCCAGCAGCTTAGCCGGAGGGGAAAAACTGTTTTTT
TRBJ2-1	.	19	TRBV28	CASSGQGEFSGSSYNEQFF	TGTGCCAGCAGTGGCCAGGGTGAGTTTTCAGGCAGCTCCTACAATGAGCAGTTCTTC